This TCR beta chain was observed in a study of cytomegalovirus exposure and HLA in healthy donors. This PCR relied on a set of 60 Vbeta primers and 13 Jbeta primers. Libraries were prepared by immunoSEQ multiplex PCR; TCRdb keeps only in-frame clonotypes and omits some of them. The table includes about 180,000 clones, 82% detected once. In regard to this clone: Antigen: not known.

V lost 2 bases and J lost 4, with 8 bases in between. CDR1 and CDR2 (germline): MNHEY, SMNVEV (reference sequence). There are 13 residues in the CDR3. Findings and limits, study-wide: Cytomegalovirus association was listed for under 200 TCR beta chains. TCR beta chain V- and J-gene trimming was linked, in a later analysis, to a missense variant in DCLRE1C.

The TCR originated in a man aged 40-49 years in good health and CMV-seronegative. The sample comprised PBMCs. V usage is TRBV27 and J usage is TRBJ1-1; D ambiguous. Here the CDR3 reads CASSLRKRTEAFF. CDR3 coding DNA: TGTGCCAGCAGTTTACGGAAGCGCACTGAAGCTTTCTTT.